This T cell receptor beta chain was sequenced for a study of cytomegalovirus exposure and HLA in healthy donors. The PCR contained 60 Vbeta and 13 Jbeta primers. The data were produced by immunoSEQ multiplex PCR, yet TCRdb's version contains in-frame clones alone and is incomplete. Here the sample spans about 140,000 clones, under 70% being singletons. This CDR3 region has 23 residues. Germline-derived CDR1 and CDR2 are SGHRS and YFSETQ. J gave up 4 bases and V 1 base, and 19 bases lay outside the gene matches. Overall study results and limits: V- and J-gene trimming in TCR beta was tied to a missense DCLRE1C variant by an analysis performed later. Later work found most CMV-associated TCR beta chains apparently HLA-restricted. In the analysis, some V segments, TRBV6-2 and TRBV6-3 included, were excluded as indistinguishable.

As concerns this clone: Its specificity is unknown.

This sequence originates from an older woman in good health and CMV-seronegative. Sequenced input: PBMCs. The chain uses TRBV5-1 and TRBJ2-6, with 14 bases lining up with TRBD2. The CDR3 bases are TGCGCCAGCAGCTTGAAGCACCTAGGCAGGGTGGGACTAGCGGGAGAAGGGGCCAACGTCCTGACTTTC. Translated: CASSLKHLGRVGLAGEGANVLTF.